This TCR beta chain originates from a study of beta chain features in type 1 diabetes. This clone was detected only a few times. Its antigen is currently unknown. Notes on the study in general: Shortening that was moderate but significant affected the TCRB CDR3s of Type 1 diabetes patients in all four CD4+ subsets.

The isolated RNA, all of it, was reverse transcribed, so expressed TCRB transcripts were what got sequenced. Repertoires were generated with immunoSEQ multiplex PCR, while TCRdb's copy carries only in-frame clones and drops some. The sample gives some 640,000 clones, about 14% of which show up once; 0.035% to 0.045% is in the top ten. Germline V CDR1 and CDR2: MNHEY, SVGAGI. V shed 0 bases and J 2 bases; nucleotides not matched to a gene: 7. The CDR3 totals 16 residues. The sequence derives from a man aged 18 to 29 with type 1 diabetes. V and J are TRBV6-5 and TRBJ2-7; 7 bases fit TRBD1. Sequenced sample: naive CD4+ T cells from blood. The CDR3 nucleotides are TGTGCCAGCAGTTACTCGATTACGGGACAGACCTACGAGCAGTACTTC. It specifies CASSYSITGQTYEQYF.